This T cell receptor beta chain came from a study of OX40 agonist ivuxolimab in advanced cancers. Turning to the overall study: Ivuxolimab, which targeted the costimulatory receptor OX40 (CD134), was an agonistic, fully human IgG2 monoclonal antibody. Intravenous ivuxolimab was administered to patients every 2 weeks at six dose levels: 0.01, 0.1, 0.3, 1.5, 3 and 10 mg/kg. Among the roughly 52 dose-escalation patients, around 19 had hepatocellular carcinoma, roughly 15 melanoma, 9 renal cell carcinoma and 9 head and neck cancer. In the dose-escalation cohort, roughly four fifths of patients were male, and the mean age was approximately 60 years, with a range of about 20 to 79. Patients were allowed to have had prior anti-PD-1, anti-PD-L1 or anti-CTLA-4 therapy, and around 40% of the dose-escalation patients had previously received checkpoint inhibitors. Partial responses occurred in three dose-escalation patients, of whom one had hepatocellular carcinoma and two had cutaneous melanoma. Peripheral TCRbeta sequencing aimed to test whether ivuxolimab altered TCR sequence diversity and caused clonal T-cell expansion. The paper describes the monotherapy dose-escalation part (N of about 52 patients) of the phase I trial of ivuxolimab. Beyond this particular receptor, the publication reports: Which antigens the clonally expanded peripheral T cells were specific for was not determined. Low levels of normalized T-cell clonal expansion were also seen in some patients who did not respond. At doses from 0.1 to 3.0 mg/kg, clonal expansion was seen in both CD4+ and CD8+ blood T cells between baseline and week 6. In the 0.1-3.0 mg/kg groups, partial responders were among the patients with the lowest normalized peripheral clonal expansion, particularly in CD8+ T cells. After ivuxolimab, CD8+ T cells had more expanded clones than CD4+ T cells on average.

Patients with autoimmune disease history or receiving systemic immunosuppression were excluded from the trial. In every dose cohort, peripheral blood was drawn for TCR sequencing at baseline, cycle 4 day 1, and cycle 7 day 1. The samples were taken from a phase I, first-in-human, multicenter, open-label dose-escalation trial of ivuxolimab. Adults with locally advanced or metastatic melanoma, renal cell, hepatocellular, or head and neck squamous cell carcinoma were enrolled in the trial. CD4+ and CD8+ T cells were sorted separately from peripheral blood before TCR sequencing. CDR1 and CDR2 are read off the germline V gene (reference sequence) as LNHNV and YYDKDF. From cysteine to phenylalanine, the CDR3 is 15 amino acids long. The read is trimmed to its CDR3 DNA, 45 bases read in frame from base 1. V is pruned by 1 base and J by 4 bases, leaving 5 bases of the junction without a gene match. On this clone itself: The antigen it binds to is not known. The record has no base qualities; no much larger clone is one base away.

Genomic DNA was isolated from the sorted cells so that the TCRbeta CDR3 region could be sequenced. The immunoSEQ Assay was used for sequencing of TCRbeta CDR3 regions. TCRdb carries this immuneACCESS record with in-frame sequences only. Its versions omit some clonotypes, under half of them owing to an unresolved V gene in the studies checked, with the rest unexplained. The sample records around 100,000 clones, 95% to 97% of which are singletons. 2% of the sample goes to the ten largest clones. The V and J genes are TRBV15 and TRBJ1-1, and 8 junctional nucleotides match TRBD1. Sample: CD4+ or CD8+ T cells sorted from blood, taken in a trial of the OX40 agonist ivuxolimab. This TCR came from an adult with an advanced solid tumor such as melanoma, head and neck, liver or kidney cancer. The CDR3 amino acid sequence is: CATSRVARGPTEAFF. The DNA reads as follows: TGTGCCACCAGCAGAGTTGCCAGGGGGCCCACTGAAGCTTTCTTT.